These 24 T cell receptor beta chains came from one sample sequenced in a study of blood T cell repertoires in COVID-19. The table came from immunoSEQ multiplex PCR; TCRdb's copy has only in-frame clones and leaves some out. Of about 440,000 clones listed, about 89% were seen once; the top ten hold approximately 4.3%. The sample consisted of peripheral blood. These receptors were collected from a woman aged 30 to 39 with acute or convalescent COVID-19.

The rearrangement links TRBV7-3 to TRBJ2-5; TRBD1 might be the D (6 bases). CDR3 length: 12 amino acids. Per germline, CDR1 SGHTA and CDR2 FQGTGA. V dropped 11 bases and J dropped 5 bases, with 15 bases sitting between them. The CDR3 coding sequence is TGTGCCGCGAAAAGGGGGTGGGAGACCCAGTACTTC. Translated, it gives CAAKRGWETQYF.

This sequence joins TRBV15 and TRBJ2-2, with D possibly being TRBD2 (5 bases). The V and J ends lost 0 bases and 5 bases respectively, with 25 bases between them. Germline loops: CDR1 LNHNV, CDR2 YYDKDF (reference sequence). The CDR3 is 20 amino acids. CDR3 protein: CATSRDRRKSGVGRTGELFF. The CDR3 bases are TGTGCCACCAGCAGAGATCGAAGGAAATCCGGGGTCGGACGGACCGGGGAGCTGTTTTTT.

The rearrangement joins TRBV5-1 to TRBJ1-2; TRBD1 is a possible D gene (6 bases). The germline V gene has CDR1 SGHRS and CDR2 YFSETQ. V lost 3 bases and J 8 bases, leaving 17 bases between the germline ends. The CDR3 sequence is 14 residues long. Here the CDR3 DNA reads TGCGCCAGCAGCTCCGAACCTACAGGGCACGGCTACACCTTC. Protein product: CASSSEPTGHGYTF.

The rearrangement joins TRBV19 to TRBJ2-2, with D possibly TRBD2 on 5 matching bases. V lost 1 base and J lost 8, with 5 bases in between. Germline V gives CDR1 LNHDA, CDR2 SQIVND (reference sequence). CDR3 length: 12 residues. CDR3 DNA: TGTGCCAGTAGTATAGGGGAGGGGGAGCTGTTTTTT. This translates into CASSIGEGELFF.

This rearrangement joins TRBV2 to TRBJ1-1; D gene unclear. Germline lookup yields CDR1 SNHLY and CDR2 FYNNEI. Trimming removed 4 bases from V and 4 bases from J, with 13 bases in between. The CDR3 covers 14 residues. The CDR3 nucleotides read TGTGCCAGCAGTGCGAGCAGCGGGTTCACTGAAGCTTTCTTT. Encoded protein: CASSASSGFTEAFF.

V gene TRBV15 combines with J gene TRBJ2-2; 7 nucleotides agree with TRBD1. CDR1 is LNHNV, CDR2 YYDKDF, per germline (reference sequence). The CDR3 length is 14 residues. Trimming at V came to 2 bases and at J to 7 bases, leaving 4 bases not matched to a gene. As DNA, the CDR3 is TGTGCCACCAGCAGAACAGGGGCTCTCGGGGAGCTGTTTTTT. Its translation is CATSRTGALGELFF.

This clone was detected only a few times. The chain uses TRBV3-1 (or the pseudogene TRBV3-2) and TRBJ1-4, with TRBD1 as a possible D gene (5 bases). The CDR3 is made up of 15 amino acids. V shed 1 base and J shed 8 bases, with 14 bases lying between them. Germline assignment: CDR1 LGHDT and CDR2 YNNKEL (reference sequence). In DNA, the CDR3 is TGTGCCAGCAGCCAAGCCGGCAGGGTTGGAGAAAAACTGTTTTTT. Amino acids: CASSQAGRVGEKLFF.

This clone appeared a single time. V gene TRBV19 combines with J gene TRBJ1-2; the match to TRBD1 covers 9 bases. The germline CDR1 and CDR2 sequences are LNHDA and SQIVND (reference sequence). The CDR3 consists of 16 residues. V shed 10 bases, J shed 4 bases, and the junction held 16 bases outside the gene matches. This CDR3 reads CATKTTGTGWSYGYTF. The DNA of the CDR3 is TGTGCCACGAAGACTACCGGGACAGGGTGGTCCTATGGCTACACCTTC. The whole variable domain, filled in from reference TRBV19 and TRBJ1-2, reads DGGITQSPKYLFRKEGQNVTLSCEQNLNHDAMYWYRQDPGQGLRLIYYSQIVNDFQKGDIAEGYSVSREKKESFPLTVTSAQKNPTAFYLCATKTTGTGWSYGYTFGSGTRLTVV.

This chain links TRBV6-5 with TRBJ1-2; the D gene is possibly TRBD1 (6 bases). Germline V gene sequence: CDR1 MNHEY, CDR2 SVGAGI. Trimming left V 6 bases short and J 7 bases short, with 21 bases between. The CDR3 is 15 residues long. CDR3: CASSLLPGGAGGYTF. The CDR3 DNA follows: TGTGCCAGCAGCCTCCTCCCGGGGGGCGCGGGTGGCTACACCTTC.

CDR3 sequence: CASSLGQAPQETQYF. CDR3 sequence (DNA): TGTGCCAGCAGCTTAGGACAGGCCCCCCAAGAGACCCAGTACTTC. J is TRBJ2-5 and V is TRBV11-2; TRBD1 might be the D (6 bases). CDR3 length equals 15 residues. Germline CDR1 and CDR2: SGHAT and FQNNGV. The ends were cut back, 1 base at V and 1 base at J, with 10 bases in the middle.

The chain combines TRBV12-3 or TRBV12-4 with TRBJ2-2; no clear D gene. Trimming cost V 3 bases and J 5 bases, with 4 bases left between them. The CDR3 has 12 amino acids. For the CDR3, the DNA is TGTGCCAGCAGTTTCGGGACCGGGGAGCTGTTTTTT. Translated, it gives CASSFGTGELFF.

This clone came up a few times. The CDR3 DNA reads TGTGCCAGCTCAGCAACAGGGGCTGAGCAGTTCTTC. Encoded protein: CASSATGAEQFF. J is TRBJ2-1 and V is TRBV18; 7 bases align to TRBD1. CDR1 is KGHSH, CDR2 LQKENI, per germline. Trimming at V came to 5 bases and at J to 9 bases, leaving 4 bases not matched to a gene. This CDR3 contains 12 residues.

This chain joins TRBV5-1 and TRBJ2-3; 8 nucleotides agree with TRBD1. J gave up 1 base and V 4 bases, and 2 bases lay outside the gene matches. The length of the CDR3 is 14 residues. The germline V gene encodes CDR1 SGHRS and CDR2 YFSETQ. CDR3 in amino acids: CASSGQGGTDTQYF. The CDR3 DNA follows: TGCGCCAGCAGCGGACAGGGAGGCACAGATACGCAGTATTTT.

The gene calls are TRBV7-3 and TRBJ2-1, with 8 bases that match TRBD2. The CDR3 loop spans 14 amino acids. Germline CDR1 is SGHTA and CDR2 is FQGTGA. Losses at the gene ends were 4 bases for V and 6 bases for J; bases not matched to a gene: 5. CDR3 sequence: CASSSPGGSNEQFF. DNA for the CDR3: TGTGCCAGCAGCTCCCCGGGGGGGAGCAATGAGCAGTTCTTC.

The CDR3 loop reads CASKSHPVGLPYEQYF. DNA of the CDR3: TGTGCCAGCAAGTCCCATCCGGTGGGGCTCCCCTACGAGCAGTACTTC. The chain is built from TRBV7-2 and TRBJ2-7, with a weak D call TRBD1 (5 bases). The length of the CDR3 is 16 residues. Trimming took 7 bases from V and 2 from J, leaving 21 bases between them. Germline-derived CDR1 and CDR2 are SGHTA and FQGNSA.

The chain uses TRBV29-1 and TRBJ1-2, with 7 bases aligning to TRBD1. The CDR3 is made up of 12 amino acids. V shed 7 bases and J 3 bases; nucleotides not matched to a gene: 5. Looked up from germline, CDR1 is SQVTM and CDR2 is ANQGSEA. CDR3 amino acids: CSGRQGDYGYTF. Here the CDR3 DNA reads TGCAGCGGTAGACAGGGAGACTATGGCTACACCTTC.

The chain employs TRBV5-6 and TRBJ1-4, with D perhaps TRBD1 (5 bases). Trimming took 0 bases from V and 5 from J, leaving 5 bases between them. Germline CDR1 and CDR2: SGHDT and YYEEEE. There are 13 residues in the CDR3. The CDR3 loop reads CASSLGGNEKLFF. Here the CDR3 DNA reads TGTGCCAGCAGCTTGGGGGGCAATGAAAAACTGTTTTTT.

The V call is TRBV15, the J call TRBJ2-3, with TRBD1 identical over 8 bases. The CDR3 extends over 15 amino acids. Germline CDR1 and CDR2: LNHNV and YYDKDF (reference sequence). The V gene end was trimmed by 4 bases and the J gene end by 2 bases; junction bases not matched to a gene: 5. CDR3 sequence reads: CATSIGQGATDTQYF. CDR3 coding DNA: TGTGCCACCAGCATTGGACAGGGCGCCACAGATACGCAGTATTTT.

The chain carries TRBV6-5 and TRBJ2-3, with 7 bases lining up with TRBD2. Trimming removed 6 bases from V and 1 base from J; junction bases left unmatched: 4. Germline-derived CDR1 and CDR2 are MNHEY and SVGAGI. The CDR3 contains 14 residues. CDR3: CASRTSAGTDTQYF. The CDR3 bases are TGTGCCAGCAGAACTAGCGCCGGCACAGATACGCAGTATTTT.

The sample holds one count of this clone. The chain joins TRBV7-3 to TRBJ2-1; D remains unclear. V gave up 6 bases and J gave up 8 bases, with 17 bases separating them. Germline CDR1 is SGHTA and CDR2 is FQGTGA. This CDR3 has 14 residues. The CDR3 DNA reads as TGTGCCAGCAGGCTTACGCCGAGCGCCGATGAGCAGTTCTTC. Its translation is CASRLTPSADEQFF.

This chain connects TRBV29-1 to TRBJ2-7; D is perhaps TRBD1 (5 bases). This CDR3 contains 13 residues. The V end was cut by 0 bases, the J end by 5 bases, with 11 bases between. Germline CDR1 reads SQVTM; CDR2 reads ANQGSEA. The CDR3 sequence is CSVEEQGLDEQYF. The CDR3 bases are TGCAGCGTTGAAGAGCAGGGTCTCGACGAGCAGTACTTC.

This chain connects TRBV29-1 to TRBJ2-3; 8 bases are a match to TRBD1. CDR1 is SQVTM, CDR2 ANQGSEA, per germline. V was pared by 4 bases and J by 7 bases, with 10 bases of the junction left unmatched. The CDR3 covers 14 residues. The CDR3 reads CSVVGGQVINTQYF. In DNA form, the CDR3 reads TGCAGCGTTGTGGGGGGACAGGTCATAAATACGCAGTATTTT.

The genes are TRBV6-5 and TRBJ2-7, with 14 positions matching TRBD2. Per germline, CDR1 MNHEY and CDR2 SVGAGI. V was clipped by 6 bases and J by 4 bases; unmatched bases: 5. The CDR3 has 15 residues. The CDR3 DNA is TGTGCCAGCAGCCCCGGGACTAGCGGGGGTTACGAGCAGTACTTC. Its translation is CASSPGTSGGYEQYF.

CDR3 amino acids: CASSSGTGRYEQYF. The CDR3 nucleotides read TGTGCCAGCAGCTCCGGGACAGGGCGCTACGAGCAGTACTTC. This chain uses TRBV7-9 with TRBJ2-7, with 9 bases that match TRBD1. The CDR3 spans 14 residues. Looked up from germline, CDR1 is SEHNR and CDR2 is FQNEAQ (reference sequence). V gave up 4 bases and J gave up 3 bases; unmatched junction bases: 4. Variable domain in full (rest from reference TRBV7-9 and TRBJ2-7): DTGVSQNPRHKITKRGQNVTFRCDPISEHNRLYWYRQTLGQGPEFLTYFQNEAQLEKSRLLSDRFSAERPKGSFSTLEIQRTEQGDSAMYLCASSSGTGRYEQYFGPGTRLTVT.